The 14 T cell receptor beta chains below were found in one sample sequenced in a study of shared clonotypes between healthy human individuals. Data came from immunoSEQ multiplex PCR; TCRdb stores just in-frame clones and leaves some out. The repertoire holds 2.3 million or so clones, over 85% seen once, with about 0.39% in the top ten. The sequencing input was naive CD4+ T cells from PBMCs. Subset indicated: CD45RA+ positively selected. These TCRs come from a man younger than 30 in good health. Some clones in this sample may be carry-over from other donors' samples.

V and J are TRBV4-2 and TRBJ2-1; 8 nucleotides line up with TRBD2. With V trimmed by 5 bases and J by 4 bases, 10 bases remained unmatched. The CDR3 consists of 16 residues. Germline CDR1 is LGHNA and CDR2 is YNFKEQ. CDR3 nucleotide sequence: TGTGCCAGCAGCGCCGTTCGGGCTAGCGGGTACAATGAGCAGTTCTTC. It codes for CASSAVRASGYNEQFF.

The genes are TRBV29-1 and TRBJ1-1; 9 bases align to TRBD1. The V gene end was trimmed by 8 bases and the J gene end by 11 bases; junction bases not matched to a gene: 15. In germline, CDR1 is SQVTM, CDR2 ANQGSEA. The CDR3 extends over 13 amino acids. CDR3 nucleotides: TGCAGCACAGGACAGGGGCAAAGTAGTAAGGCTTTCTTT. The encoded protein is CSTGQGQSSKAFF.

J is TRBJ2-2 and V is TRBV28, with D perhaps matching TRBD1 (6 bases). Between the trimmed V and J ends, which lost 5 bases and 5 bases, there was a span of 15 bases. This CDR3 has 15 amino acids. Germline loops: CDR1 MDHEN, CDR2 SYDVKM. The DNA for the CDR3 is TGTGCCAGCAGTACTCCGGGACAACTAACCGGGGAGCTGTTTTTT. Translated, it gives CASSTPGQLTGELFF.

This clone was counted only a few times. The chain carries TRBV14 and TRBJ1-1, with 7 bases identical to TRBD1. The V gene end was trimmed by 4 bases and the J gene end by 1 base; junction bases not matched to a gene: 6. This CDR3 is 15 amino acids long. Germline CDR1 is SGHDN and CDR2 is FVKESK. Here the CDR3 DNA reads TGTGCCAGCAGCCCAAGACAGGGACGGAACACTGAAGCTTTCTTT. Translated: CASSPRQGRNTEAFF.

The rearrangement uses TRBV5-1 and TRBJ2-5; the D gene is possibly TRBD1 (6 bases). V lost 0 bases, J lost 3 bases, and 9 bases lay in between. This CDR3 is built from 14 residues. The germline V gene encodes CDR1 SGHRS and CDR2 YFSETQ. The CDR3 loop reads CASSLVHREETQYF. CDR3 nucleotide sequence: TGCGCCAGCAGCTTGGTTCACAGGGAAGAGACCCAGTACTTC. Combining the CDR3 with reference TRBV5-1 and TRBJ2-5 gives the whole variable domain KAGVTQTPRYLIKTRGQQVTLSCSPISGHRSVSWYQQTPGQGLQFLFEYFSETQRNKGNFPGRFSGRQFSNSRSEMNVSTLELGDSALYLCASSLVHREETQYFGPGTRLLVL.

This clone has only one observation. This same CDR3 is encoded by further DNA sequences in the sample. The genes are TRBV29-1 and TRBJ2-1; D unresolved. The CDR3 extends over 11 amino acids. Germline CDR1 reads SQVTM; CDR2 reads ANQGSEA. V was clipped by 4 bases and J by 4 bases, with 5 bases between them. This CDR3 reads CSVGFYNEQFF. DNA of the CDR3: TGCAGCGTTGGGTTTTACAATGAGCAGTTCTTC.

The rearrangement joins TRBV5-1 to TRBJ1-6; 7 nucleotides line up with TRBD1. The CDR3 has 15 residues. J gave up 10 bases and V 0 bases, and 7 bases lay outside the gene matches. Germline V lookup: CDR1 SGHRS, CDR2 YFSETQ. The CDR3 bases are TGCGCCAGCAGCTTGGCCCCAGGGGGACAGTCACCCCTCCACTTT. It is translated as CASSLAPGGQSPLHF.

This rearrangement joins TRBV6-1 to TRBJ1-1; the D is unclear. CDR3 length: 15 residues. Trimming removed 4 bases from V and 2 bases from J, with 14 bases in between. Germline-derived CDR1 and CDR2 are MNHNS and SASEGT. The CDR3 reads CASSVFYIANTEAFF. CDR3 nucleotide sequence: TGTGCCAGCAGTGTTTTTTATATCGCAAACACTGAAGCTTTCTTT.

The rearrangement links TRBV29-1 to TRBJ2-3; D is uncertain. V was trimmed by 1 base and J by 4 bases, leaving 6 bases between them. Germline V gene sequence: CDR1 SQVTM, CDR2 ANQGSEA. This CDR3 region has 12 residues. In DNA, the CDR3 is TGCAGCGTTGAAGTACTATCAGATACGCAGTATTTT. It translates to CSVEVLSDTQYF.

The CDR3 nucleotides are TGTGCCAGCTCACCAATCCAGGACTTCTACGAGCAGTACTTC. Encoded protein: CASSPIQDFYEQYF. The chain joins TRBV18 to TRBJ2-7; maybe TRBD2 (5 bases). The CDR3 runs to 14 residues. V lost 2 bases to trimming and J lost 3 bases, with 11 bases between them. The germline V gene encodes CDR1 KGHSH and CDR2 LQKENI.

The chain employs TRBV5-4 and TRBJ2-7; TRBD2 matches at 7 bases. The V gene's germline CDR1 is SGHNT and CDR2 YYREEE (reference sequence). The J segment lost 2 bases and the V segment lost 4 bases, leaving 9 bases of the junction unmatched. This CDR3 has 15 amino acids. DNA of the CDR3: TGTGCCAGCAGCCCCGACGGGACTACCCCCTACGAGCAGTACTTC. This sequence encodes CASSPDGTTPYEQYF.

The CDR3 DNA reads TGTGCCAGCAGTGAACTAGTCGGCGCGAGCTCCTACAATGAGCAGTTCTTC. Encoded protein: CASSELVGASSYNEQFF. The chain employs TRBV25-1 and TRBJ2-1; no clear D gene. The V gene's germline CDR1 is MGHDK and CDR2 SYGVNS. CDR3 size: 17 residues. Trimming cost V 2 bases and J 0 bases, with 14 bases left between them.

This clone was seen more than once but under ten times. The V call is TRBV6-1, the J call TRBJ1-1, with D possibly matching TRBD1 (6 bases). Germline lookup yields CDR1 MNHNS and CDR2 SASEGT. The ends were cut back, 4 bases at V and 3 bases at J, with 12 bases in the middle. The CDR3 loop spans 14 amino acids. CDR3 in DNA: TGTGCCAGCAGTGTACAGGGTTTCGACACTGAAGCTTTCTTT. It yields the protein CASSVQGFDTEAFF.

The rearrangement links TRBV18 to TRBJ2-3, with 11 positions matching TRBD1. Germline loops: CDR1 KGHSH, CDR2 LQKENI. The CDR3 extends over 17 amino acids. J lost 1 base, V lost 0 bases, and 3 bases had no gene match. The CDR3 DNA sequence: TGTGCCAGCTCACCACCCGGGACAGGGGGACGCACAGATACGCAGTATTTT. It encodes CASSPPGTGGRTDTQYF.